Shown below are 18 T cell receptor beta chains from a single sample sequenced in a study of monozygotic twins with inflammatory bowel disease. Using the 5' RACE reads, TCRdb records one entry per CDR3 protein without DNA. This table lists approximately 100,000 distinct CDR3 sequences. Sequencing used blood. The origin of the receptors is a human donor with ulcerative colitis or Crohn's disease, or a healthy co-twin of an affected twin (not recorded which).

The chain recombines TRBV9 with TRBJ2-3; without DNA, the TCRdb call of TRBD1 cannot be checked. This CDR3 has 15 amino acids. Germline CDR1 reads SGDLS; CDR2 reads YYNGEE. CDR3 protein: CASSDTTGGADTQYF.

This chain joins TRBV12-3 or TRBV12-4 and TRBJ1-2; TCRdb calls TRBD1, which cannot be checked without DNA. The CDR3 length is 15 residues. CDR3 sequence reads: CASSSRTGSGSGYTF.

The chain carries TRBV12-3 or TRBV12-4 and TRBJ2-1; TCRdb proposes TRBD1, but this gene call is untestable without DNA. This CDR3 contains 16 residues. CDR3 sequence reads: CASSFGEQGAQTEQFF.

The chain carries TRBV12-3 or TRBV12-4 and TRBJ2-7; TCRdb designates TRBD1, a call that cannot be tested without DNA. The CDR3 spans 15 residues. CDR3 loop: CASRREQGPSYEQYF.

The chain recombines TRBV20-1 with TRBJ2-3; TCRdb gives TRBD2 as the D gene, but with no DNA this cannot be confirmed. CDR1 is DFQATT and CDR2 is SNEGSKA in the germline V gene (reference sequence). The CDR3 sequence is 20 residues long. The CDR3 spells CSATLSPSSGGQTSTDTQYF.

The chain's CDR3 is CSVEEAGSGYEQYF. The V call is TRBV29-1, the J call TRBJ2-7. Germline CDR1 reads SQVTM; CDR2 reads ANQGSEA. There are 14 residues in the CDR3.

This rearrangement joins TRBV7-8 to TRBJ2-7; the TCRdb D gene call, TRBD1, has no DNA to confirm it. Germline CDR1 SGHVS, CDR2 FQNEAQ. The CDR3 sequence is 15 residues long. CDR3 amino acids: CASSLRQGNPHEQYF.

This chain joins TRBV7-2 and TRBJ2-2. This CDR3 has 16 residues. Germline CDR1 is SGHTA and CDR2 is FQGNSA. CDR3 loop: CASSFSGSAVGGELFF.

The chain links TRBV27 to TRBJ2-7; TCRdb's assignment of TRBD1 cannot be checked, as there is no DNA. This CDR3 has 15 residues. Germline lookup yields CDR1 MNHEY and CDR2 SMNVEV (reference sequence). This CDR3 is CASRTLGTDSYEQYF.

The genes are TRBV14 and TRBJ1-2. Germline assignment: CDR1 SGHDN and CDR2 FVKESK. The CDR3 covers 15 residues. This CDR3 is CASSQDDSAGSGYTF.

This chain uses TRBV9 with TRBJ2-1. Germline values: CDR1 SGDLS, CDR2 YYNGEE. This CDR3 spans 15 amino acids. The CDR3 region is CASSVAALSYNEQFF.

The rearrangement joins TRBV20-1 to TRBJ2-7. The CDR3 totals 11 residues. Per germline, CDR1 DFQATT and CDR2 SNEGSKA (reference sequence). The chain's CDR3 is CSASSVYEQYF.

V is TRBV28 and J is TRBJ2-5; TCRdb names TRBD2, which stays unverified in the absence of DNA. The V gene's germline CDR1 is MDHEN and CDR2 SYDVKM. CDR3 length: 16 amino acids. CDR3 sequence reads: CASSLSLPGKAKTQYF.

V and J are TRBV7-2 and TRBJ2-7; lacking DNA, the TRBD2 call made by TCRdb goes unchecked. From germline, CDR1 is SGHTA and CDR2 FQGNSA. CDR3 length: 15 amino acids. The CDR3 protein is CASSSGLAGTYEQYF.

The CDR3 sequence: CASSPRTGFNEKLFF. The chain uses TRBV27 and TRBJ1-4; the TRBD1 assignment by TCRdb is unverifiable without DNA. The germline V gene encodes CDR1 MNHEY and CDR2 SMNVEV (reference sequence). This CDR3 has 15 amino acids.

V usage is TRBV20-1 and J usage is TRBJ1-2. The CDR3 has 14 amino acids. Looked up from germline, CDR1 is DFQATT and CDR2 is SNEGSKA (reference sequence). The CDR3 here is CSATRTGTVDGYTF.

The chain uses TRBV24-1 and TRBJ2-2; TCRdb lists TRBD2, though no DNA is available to test this call. Germline V gene sequence: CDR1 KGHDR, CDR2 SFDVKD. CDR3 length: 11 residues. CDR3 amino acids: CATRGAGELFF.

The chain combines TRBV12-3 or TRBV12-4 with TRBJ2-5; TCRdb's D call, TRBD1, is unchecked because there is no DNA. The CDR3 runs to 16 residues. Here the CDR3 reads CASSQTLGTGSETQYF.